The present T cell receptor beta chain was sequenced within a study of blood T cell repertoires in COVID-19. CDR1 DFQATT and CDR2 SNEGSKA come from the germline V gene (reference sequence). Trimming shortened V by 3 bases and J by 3 bases, and 13 bases separated the two germline ends. This CDR3 has 14 residues. TCRdb's table, derived via immunoSEQ multiplex PCR, lists solely in-frame clones and lacks some. The table includes 160,000 or so clones, around nine tenths detected once. The sequencing sample was made of peripheral blood. This TCR was recovered from a woman in her seventies with COVID-19, enrolled during active disease. V and J are TRBV20-1 and TRBJ2-3; TRBD2 might be the D (7 bases). The CDR3 spells CSASKGGLTDTQYF. CDR3 in DNA: TGCAGTGCTAGTAAGGGGGGGCTGACAGATACGCAGTATTTT.